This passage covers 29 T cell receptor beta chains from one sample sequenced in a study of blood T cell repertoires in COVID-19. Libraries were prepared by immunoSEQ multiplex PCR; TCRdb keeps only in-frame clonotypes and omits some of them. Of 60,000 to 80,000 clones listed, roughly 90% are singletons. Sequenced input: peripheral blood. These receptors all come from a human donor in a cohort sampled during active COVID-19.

CDR3 DNA sequence: TGTGCCAGCAGCTCGGACAGTTACAATGAGCAGTTCTTC. Translation gives CASSSDSYNEQFF. The chain employs TRBV11-3 and TRBJ2-1, with D possibly TRBD1 on 6 matching bases. This CDR3 contains 13 residues. V was shortened by 4 bases and J by 4 bases, with 8 bases between the two germline ends. Germline V gene lookup returns CDR1 SGHNT and CDR2 YENEEA.

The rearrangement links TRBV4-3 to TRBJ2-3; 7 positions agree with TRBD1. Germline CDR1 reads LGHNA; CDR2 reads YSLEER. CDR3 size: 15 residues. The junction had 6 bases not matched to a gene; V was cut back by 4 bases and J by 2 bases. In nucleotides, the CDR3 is TGCGCCAGCAGCCGCTTACAGGGGCACACAGATACGCAGTATTTT. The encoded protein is CASSRLQGHTDTQYF.

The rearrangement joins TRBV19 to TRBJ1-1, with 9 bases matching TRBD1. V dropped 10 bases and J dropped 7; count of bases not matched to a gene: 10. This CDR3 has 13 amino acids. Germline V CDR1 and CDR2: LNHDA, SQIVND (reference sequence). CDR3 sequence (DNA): TGTGCCACCTCGTTACAGGGGGCAGGTGAAGCTTTCTTT. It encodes CATSLQGAGEAFF. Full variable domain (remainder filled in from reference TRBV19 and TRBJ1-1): DGGITQSPKYLFRKEGQNVTLSCEQNLNHDAMYWYRQDPGQGLRLIYYSQIVNDFQKGDIAEGYSVSREKKESFPLTVTSAQKNPTAFYLCATSLQGAGEAFFGQGTRLTVV.

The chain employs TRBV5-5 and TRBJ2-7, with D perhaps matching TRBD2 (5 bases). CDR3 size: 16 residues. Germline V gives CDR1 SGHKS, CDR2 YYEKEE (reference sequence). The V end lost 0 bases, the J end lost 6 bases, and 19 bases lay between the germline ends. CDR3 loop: CASSLGVAGVVVEQYF. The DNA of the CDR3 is TGTGCCAGCAGCTTGGGAGTCGCCGGGGTGGTGGTCGAGCAGTACTTC.

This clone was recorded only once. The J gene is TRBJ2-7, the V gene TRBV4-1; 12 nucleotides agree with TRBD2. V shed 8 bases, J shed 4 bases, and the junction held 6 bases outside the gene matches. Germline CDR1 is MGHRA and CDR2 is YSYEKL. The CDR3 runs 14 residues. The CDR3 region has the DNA TGCGCCAGCCGCCCGACTAGCGGGAGTTACGAGCAGTACTTC. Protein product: CASRPTSGSYEQYF.

The CDR3 loop reads CASSIRSGVGNQPQHF. For the CDR3, the DNA is TGTGCCAGTAGTATTAGATCAGGGGTAGGGAATCAGCCCCAGCATTTT. This chain links TRBV19 with TRBJ1-5, with a tentative D call TRBD1 (6 bases). V was cut by 3 bases and J by 4 bases, with 16 bases left in between. The CDR3 sequence is 16 residues long. The V gene's germline CDR1 is LNHDA and CDR2 SQIVND (reference sequence).

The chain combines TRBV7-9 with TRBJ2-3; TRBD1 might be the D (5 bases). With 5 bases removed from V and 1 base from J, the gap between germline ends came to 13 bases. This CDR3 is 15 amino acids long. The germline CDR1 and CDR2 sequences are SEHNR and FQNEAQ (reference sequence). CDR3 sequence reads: CASSPILGGTDTQYF. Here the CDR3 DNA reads TGTGCCAGCAGCCCTATCCTAGGGGGCACAGATACGCAGTATTTT.

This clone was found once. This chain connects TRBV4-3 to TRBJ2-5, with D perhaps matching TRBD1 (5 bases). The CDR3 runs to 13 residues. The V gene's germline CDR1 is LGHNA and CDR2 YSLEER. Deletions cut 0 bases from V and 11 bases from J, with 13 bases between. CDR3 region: CASSQEGQGKQYF. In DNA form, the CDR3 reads TGCGCCAGCAGCCAAGAAGGTCAGGGAAAGCAGTACTTC.

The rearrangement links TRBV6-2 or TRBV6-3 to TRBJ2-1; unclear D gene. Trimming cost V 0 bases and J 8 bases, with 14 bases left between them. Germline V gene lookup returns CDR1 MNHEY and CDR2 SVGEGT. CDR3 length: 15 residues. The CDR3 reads CASSYSVGLVDEQFF. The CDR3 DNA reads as TGTGCCAGCAGTTACTCGGTCGGGTTAGTGGATGAGCAGTTCTTC.

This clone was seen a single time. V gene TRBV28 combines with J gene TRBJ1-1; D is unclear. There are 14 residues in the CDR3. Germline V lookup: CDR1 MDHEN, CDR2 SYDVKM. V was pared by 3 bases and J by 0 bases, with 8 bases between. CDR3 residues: CASSFFLLNTEAFF. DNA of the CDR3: TGTGCCAGCAGTTTCTTCCTACTGAACACTGAAGCTTTCTTT.

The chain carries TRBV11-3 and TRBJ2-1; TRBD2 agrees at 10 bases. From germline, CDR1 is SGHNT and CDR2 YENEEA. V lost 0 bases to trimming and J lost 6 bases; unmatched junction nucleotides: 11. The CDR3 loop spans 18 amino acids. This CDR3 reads CASSLDGETSGLPNEQFF. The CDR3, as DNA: TGTGCCAGCAGCTTAGATGGGGAGACTAGCGGGCTACCCAATGAGCAGTTCTTC.

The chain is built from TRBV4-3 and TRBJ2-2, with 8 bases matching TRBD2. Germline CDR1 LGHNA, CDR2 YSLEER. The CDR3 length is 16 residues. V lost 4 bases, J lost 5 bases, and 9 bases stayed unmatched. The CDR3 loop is CASSPGGGVMTGELFF. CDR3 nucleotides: TGCGCCAGCAGCCCCGGGGGGGGCGTCATGACCGGGGAGCTGTTTTTT.

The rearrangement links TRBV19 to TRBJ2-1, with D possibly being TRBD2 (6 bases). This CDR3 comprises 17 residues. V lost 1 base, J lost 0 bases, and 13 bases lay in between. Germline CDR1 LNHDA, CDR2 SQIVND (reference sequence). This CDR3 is CASSIGGGDPSYNEQFF. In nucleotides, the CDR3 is TGTGCCAGTAGTATAGGGGGCGGGGACCCCTCCTACAATGAGCAGTTCTTC.

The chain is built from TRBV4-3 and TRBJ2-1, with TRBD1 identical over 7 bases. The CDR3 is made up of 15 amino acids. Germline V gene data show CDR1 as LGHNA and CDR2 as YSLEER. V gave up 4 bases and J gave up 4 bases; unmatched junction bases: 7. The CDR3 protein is CASSPNRGIYNEQFF. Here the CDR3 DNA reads TGCGCCAGCAGCCCCAACAGGGGAATTTACAATGAGCAGTTCTTC.

The DNA for the CDR3 is TGTGCCACCTCACGCGGGATCAGCTCCTACGAGCAGTACTTC. Protein sequence: CATSRGISSYEQYF. The V gene is TRBV7-9, the J gene TRBJ2-7, with a tentative D call TRBD2 (6 bases). Trimming removed 10 bases from V and 0 bases from J, with 16 bases in between. This CDR3 is built from 14 residues. The V gene's germline CDR1 is SEHNR and CDR2 FQNEAQ (reference sequence).

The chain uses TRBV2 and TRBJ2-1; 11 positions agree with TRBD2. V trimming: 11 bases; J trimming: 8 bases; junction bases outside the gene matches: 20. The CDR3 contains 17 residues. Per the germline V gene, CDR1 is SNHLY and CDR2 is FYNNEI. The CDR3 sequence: CASEVAGGPMGKYEQFF. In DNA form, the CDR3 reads TGTGCCTCCGAGGTAGCGGGAGGGCCAATGGGAAAATATGAGCAGTTCTTC.

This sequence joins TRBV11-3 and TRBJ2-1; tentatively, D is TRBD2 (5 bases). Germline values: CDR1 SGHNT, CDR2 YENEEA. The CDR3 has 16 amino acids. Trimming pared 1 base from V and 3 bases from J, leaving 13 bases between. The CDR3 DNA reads TGTGCCAGCAGCTTAGTAGGAGGTTTGAACTACAATGAGCAGTTCTTC. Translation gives CASSLVGGLNYNEQFF.

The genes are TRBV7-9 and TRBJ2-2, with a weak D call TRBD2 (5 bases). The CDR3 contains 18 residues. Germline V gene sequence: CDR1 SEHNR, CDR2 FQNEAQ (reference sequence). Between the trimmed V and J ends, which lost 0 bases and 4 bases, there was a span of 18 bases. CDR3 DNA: TGTGCCAGCAGCTTAGCCCCGGGGATGCAATTACTCACCGGGGAGCTGTTTTTT. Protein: CASSLAPGMQLLTGELFF.

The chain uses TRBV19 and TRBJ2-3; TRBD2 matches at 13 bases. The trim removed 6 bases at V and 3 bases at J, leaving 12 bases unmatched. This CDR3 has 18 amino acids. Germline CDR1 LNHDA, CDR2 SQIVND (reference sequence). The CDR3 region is CASRPRWTSGSITDTQYF. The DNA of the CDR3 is TGTGCCAGTAGACCGAGGTGGACTAGCGGGAGTATAACAGATACGCAGTATTTT.

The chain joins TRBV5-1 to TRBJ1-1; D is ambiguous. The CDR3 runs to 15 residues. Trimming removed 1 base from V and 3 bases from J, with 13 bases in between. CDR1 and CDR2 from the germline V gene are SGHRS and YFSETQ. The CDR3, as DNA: TGCGCCAGCAGCTTGTCCTCAGTTGGCCACACTGAAGCTTTCTTT. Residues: CASSLSSVGHTEAFF. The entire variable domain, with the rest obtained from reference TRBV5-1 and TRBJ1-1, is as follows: KAGVTQTPRYLIKTRGQQVTLSCSPISGHRSVSWYQQTPGQGLQFLFEYFSETQRNKGNFPGRFSGRQFSNSRSEMNVSTLELGDSALYLCASSLSSVGHTEAFFGQGTRLTVV.

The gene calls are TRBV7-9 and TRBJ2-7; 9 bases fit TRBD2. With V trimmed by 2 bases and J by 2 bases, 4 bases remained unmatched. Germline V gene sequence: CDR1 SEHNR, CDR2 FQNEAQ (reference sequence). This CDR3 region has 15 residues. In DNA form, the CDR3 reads TGTGCCAGCAGCTTAACGACTAGCGGACCCTACGAGCAGTACTTC. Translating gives CASSLTTSGPYEQYF.

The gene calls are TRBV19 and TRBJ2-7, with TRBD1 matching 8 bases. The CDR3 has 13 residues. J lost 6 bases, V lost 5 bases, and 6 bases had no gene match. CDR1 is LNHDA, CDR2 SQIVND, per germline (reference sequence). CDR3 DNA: TGTGCCAGTAGTCCGGCAGGGGGCGGCGAGCAGTACTTC. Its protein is CASSPAGGGEQYF.

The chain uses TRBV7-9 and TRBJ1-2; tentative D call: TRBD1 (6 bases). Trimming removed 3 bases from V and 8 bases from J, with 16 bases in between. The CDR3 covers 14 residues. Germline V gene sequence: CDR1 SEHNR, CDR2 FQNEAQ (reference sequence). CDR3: CASSLVQGRGGYTF. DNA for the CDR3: TGTGCCAGCAGCTTGGTTCAGGGGCGCGGAGGCTACACCTTC.

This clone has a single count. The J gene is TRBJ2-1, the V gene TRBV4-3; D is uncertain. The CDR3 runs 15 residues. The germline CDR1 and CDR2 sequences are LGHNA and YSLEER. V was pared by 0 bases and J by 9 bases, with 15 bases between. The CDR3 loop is CASSQDIASYREQFF. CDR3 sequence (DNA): TGCGCCAGCAGCCAAGATATCGCGTCGTATCGTGAGCAGTTCTTC.

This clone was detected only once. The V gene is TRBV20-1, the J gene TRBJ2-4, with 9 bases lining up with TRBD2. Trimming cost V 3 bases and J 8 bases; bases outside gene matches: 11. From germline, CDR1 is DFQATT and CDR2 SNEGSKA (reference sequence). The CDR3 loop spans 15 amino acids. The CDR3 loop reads CSASAREGPRDIQYF. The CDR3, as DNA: TGCAGTGCTAGTGCGCGGGAGGGTCCTCGGGACATTCAGTACTTC.

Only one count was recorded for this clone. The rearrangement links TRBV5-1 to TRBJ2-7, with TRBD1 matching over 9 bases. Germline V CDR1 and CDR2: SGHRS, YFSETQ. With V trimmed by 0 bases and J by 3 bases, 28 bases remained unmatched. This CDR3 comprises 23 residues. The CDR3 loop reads CASSLGGQGLEGGSGDYLYEQYF. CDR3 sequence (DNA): TGCGCCAGCAGCTTGGGTGGACAGGGGCTAGAAGGTGGTTCGGGCGACTACCTCTACGAGCAGTACTTC.

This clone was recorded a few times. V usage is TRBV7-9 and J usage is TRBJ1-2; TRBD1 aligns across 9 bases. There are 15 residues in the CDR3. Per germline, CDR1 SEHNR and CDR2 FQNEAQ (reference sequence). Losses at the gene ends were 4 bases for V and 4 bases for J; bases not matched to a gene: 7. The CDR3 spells CASSSYRGPGYGYTF. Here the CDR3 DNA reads TGTGCCAGCAGCTCCTACAGGGGGCCGGGCTATGGCTACACCTTC.

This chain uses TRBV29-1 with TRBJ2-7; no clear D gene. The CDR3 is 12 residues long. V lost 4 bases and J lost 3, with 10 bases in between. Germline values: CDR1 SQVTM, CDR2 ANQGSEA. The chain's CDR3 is CSVVTVFYEQYF. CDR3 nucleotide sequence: TGCAGCGTTGTTACAGTTTTCTACGAGCAGTACTTC.

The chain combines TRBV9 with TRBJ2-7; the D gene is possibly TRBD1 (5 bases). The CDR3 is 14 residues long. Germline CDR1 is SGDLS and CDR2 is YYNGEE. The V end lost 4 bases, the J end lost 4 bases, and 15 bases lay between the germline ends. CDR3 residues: CASSPSGIRYEQYF. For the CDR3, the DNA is TGTGCCAGCAGCCCCTCAGGGATAAGGTACGAGCAGTACTTC. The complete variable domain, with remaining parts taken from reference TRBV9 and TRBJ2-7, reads DSGVTQTPKHLITATGQRVTLRCSPRSGDLSVYWYQQSLDQGLQFLIQYYNGEERAKGNILERFSAQQFPDLHSELNLSSLELGDSALYFCASSPSGIRYEQYFGPGTRLTVT.